These 3 T cell receptor beta chains were all obtained from the same sample, sequenced in a study of human T cells and chemical hapten exposure. Time point defined: healthy volunteer bleed at 6 weeks. Total RNA was isolated from unfractionated whole blood. Each CDR3 protein gets one entry after TCRdb re-called the RACE reads with MiXCR. The data contain 60,000 to 80,000 distinct CDR3 sequences, around 6.1% of them singletons. Sequencing was carried out using whole blood. All receptors derive from a female donor in good health. Some clones in this sample may be carry-over from other donors' samples.

This clonotype was counted ten times or more. V is TRBV7-6 and J is TRBJ2-5; 10 positions agree with TRBD2. The germline CDR1 and CDR2 sequences are SGHVS and FNYEAQ. The J segment lost 4 bases and the V segment lost 3 bases, leaving 5 bases of the junction unmatched. The CDR3 sequence is 15 residues long. The CDR3 reads CASSFSSGSSETQYF. In nucleotides, the CDR3 is TGTGCCAGCAGCTTTTCTAGCGGGAGTTCAGAGACCCAGTACTTC.

The chain has TRBV28 and TRBJ2-7, with 7 bases aligning to TRBD1. V lost 5 bases to trimming and J lost 7 bases; unmatched junction nucleotides: 5. Per germline, CDR1 MDHEN and CDR2 SYDVKM. The CDR3 is made up of 12 amino acids. CDR3 sequence (DNA): TGTGCCAGCAGTCTCAGGGGGTGGGAGCAGTACTTC. Amino acids: CASSLRGWEQYF.

This clonotype came up many times. The chain links TRBV2 to TRBJ2-6, with 7 bases aligning to TRBD1. Germline V lookup: CDR1 SNHLY, CDR2 FYNNEI. V was pared by 4 bases and J by 0 bases, with 3 bases of the junction left unmatched. The CDR3 runs 16 residues. The CDR3 loop reads CASSVRGNSGANVLTF. DNA for the CDR3: TGTGCCAGCAGTGTCAGGGGGAACTCTGGGGCCAACGTCCTGACTTTC. The whole variable domain, filled in from reference TRBV2 and TRBJ2-6, reads EPEVTQTPSHQVTQMGQEVILRCVPISNHLYFYWYRQILGQKVEFLVSFYNNEISEKSEIFDDQFSVERPDGSNFTLKIRSTKLEDSAMYFCASSVRGNSGANVLTFGAGSRLTVL.